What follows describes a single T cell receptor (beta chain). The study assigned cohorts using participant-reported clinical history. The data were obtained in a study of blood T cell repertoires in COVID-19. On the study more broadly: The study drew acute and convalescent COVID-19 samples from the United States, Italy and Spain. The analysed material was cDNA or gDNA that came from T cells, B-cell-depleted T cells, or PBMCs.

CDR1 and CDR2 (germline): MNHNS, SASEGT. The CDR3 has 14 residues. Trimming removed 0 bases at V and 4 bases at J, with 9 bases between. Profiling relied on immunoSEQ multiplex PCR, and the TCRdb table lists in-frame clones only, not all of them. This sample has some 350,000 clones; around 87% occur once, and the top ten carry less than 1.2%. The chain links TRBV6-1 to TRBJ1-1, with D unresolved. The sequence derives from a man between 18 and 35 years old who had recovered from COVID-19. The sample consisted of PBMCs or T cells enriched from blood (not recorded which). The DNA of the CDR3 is TGTGCCAGCAGTGAAGCCAGTTGGAGCACTGAAGCTTTCTTT. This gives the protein CASSEASWSTEAFF.